The 15 T cell receptor beta chains presented below share a single source sample, sequenced in a study of a mutant IDH1 vaccine in newly diagnosed glioma. Time point reported: week 5, during vaccination. Doses consisted of 300 ug of mutant IDH1 20-mer peptide each, paired with topical imiquimod. Only in-frame clones appear in the TCRdb table, and some are missing; sequencing was by immunoSEQ multiplex PCR. Of 75,000 to 85,000 clones listed, 75% to 95% are singletons. Their antigen targets remain unknown. Source: PBMCs, taken from a glioma patient whose treatment included an IDH1 peptide vaccine. These TCRs come from a woman aged 50 to 65 with glioma.

The chain couples TRBV30 to TRBJ1-3; weak D call: TRBD1 (5 bases). The CDR3 extends over 15 amino acids. Germline CDR1 and CDR2: GTSNPN and SVGIG (reference sequence). Trimming shortened V by 3 bases and J by 2 bases, and 14 bases separated the two germline ends. The CDR3 DNA follows: TGTGCCTGGAGCGAGGAGGGGACGGCTGGAAACACCATATATTTT. Amino acids: CAWSEEGTAGNTIYF. Filled out from reference TRBV30 and TRBJ1-3, the complete variable domain reads SQTIHQWPATLVQPVGSPLSLECTVEGTSNPNLYWYRQAAGRGLQLLFYSVGIGQISSEVPQNLSASRPQDRQFILSSKKLLLSDSGFYLCAWSEEGTAGNTIYFGEGSWLTVV.

This chain connects TRBV6-5 to TRBJ1-2; TRBD1 aligns across 7 bases. Per the germline V gene, CDR1 is MNHEY and CDR2 is SVGAGI. The V gene end was trimmed by 4 bases and the J gene end by 4 bases; junction bases not matched to a gene: 9. This CDR3 is built from 15 residues. The CDR3 DNA sequence: TGTGCCAGCAGTTCCCAAGAGGGGGCGGTCTATGGCTACACCTTC. Amino acid sequence: CASSSQEGAVYGYTF.

This sequence joins TRBV28 and TRBJ2-7; D remains unclear. The CDR3 contains 14 residues. In germline, CDR1 is MDHEN, CDR2 SYDVKM. Trimming shortened V by 2 bases and J by 2 bases, and 10 bases separated the two germline ends. The CDR3 here is CASSLRDPPYEQYF. The CDR3 DNA is TGTGCCAGCAGTTTACGAGATCCCCCCTACGAGCAGTACTTC.

The V gene is TRBV10-1, the J gene TRBJ2-3, with 7 bases identical to TRBD2. The ends lost 1 base at V and 4 bases at J; junction bases unmatched: 5. CDR1 is WNHNN, CDR2 SYGVQD, per germline (reference sequence). This CDR3 comprises 15 residues. Here the CDR3 reads CASSEWRELSDTQYF. The DNA of the CDR3 is TGCGCCAGCAGTGAGTGGCGGGAGCTTTCAGATACGCAGTATTTT.

The chain uses TRBV5-8 and TRBJ2-2; 7 positions agree with TRBD1. Germline V gives CDR1 SGHTS, CDR2 YDEGEE. Trimming cost V 5 bases and J 0 bases; bases outside gene matches: 7. The CDR3 has 16 amino acids. The CDR3 sequence: CASSYRQGANTGELFF. CDR3 DNA sequence: TGTGCCAGCAGTTATAGACAGGGCGCGAACACCGGGGAGCTGTTTTTT.

The chain combines TRBV25-1 with TRBJ1-1; D not certain. Per germline, CDR1 MGHDK and CDR2 SYGVNS. V was pared by 6 bases and J by 1 base, with 12 bases between. The CDR3 is made up of 14 amino acids. CDR3 region: CASRPFRRNTEAFF. In DNA form, the CDR3 reads TGTGCCAGCAGACCGTTTCGGAGGAACACTGAAGCTTTCTTT.

The J gene is TRBJ2-7, the V gene TRBV5-6; 10 positions match TRBD1. Looked up from germline, CDR1 is SGHDT and CDR2 is YYEEEE. The CDR3 is made up of 15 amino acids. The trim removed 2 bases at V and 2 bases at J, leaving 4 bases unmatched. The CDR3 region is CASSFRDRGAYEQYF. The DNA for the CDR3 is TGTGCCAGCAGCTTCCGGGACAGGGGAGCCTACGAGCAGTACTTC.

CDR3 DNA: TGCGCCAGCAGCTTGAGCCGAGAGACCCAGTACTTC. This gives the protein CASSLSRETQYF. The chain is built from TRBV5-1 and TRBJ2-5; D unresolved. The CDR3 contains 12 residues. Trimming stripped 1 base from V and 4 bases from J, with 5 bases between. The germline gives CDR1 SGHRS, CDR2 YFSETQ.

V gene TRBV7-9 combines with J gene TRBJ1-1, with 7 bases lining up with TRBD1. Per the germline V gene, CDR1 is SEHNR and CDR2 is FQNEAQ (reference sequence). V shed 5 bases and J 0 bases; nucleotides not matched to a gene: 3. The CDR3 consists of 14 residues. CDR3 protein: CASSPGQMNTEAFF. The CDR3 bases are TGTGCCAGCAGCCCGGGACAGATGAACACTGAAGCTTTCTTT. The full variable domain, completed using reference TRBV7-9 and TRBJ1-1, is DTGVSQNPRHKITKRGQNVTFRCDPISEHNRLYWYRQTLGQGPEFLTYFQNEAQLEKSRLLSDRFSAERPKGSFSTLEIQRTEQGDSAMYLCASSPGQMNTEAFFGQGTRLTVV.

The chain is built from TRBV18 and TRBJ1-3; D uncertain. Between the trimmed V and J ends, which lost 3 bases and 0 bases, there was a span of 15 bases. This CDR3 region has 17 residues. Germline values: CDR1 KGHSH, CDR2 LQKENI. The CDR3 bases are TGTGCCAGCTCACCTTCGGCCCCCGACCTCTCTGGAAACACCATATATTTT. Translated, it gives CASSPSAPDLSGNTIYF.

This chain links TRBV7-2 with TRBJ1-2; D ambiguous. Germline V gene data show CDR1 as SGHTA and CDR2 as FQGNSA. V lost 1 base to trimming and J lost 8 bases, with 14 bases between them. The CDR3 covers 14 residues. CDR3 protein: CASSLVSNSGGYTF. The DNA of the CDR3 is TGTGCCAGCAGCTTAGTATCGAATTCGGGCGGCTACACCTTC.

This clone showed up just a few times. The chain is built from TRBV28 and TRBJ2-4; unclear D gene. V lost 8 bases and J 0 bases, leaving 5 bases between the germline ends. Germline assignment: CDR1 MDHEN and CDR2 SYDVKM. The CDR3 is made up of 12 amino acids. The CDR3 loop reads CASALAKNIQYF. In DNA form, the CDR3 reads TGTGCCAGCGCCCTAGCCAAAAACATTCAGTACTTC.

Here the CDR3 DNA reads TGTGCCAGCAGCTCCCCCGGACAGGGCTTTGATGAGCAGTTCTTC. Amino acids: CASSSPGQGFDEQFF. The chain is built from TRBV7-3 and TRBJ2-1; 8 bases map to TRBD1. Germline lookup yields CDR1 SGHTA and CDR2 FQGTGA. Trimming removed 4 bases from V and 8 bases from J; junction bases left unmatched: 10. The CDR3 is 15 amino acids.

The chain carries TRBV15 and TRBJ2-7, with D unclear. The V end lost 1 base, the J end lost 2 bases, and 9 bases lay between the germline ends. The CDR3 spans 14 residues. Germline V gene lookup returns CDR1 LNHNV and CDR2 YYDKDF (reference sequence). This chain's CDR3 is CATSRVGPAYEQYF. CDR3 sequence (DNA): TGTGCCACCAGCAGAGTAGGGCCAGCCTACGAGCAGTACTTC.

The chain combines TRBV30 with TRBJ2-4, with a possible D match to TRBD1 (6 bases). The germline V and J ends were trimmed by 2 bases and 1 base, with 12 bases remaining between them. CDR1 and CDR2 (germline): GTSNPN, SVGIG (reference sequence). The CDR3 is 15 amino acids. The CDR3 loop reads CAWSIPQGAKNIQYF. As DNA, the CDR3 is TGTGCCTGGAGTATTCCCCAGGGGGCCAAAAACATTCAGTACTTC.